This T cell receptor beta chain stems from a study of persistence of HIV-infected CD4 T cells. Remarks on this clone: The antigen remains unidentified. The sample holds other DNA sequences that translate to the same CDR3.

Findings and limits, study-wide: TCR analyses could not target the rare provirus-carrying CMV-responding cells.

Nonspecific anti-CD3/anti-CD28 bead stimulation represents the broad CD4+ T cell repertoire. CD4+ T cells upregulating both CD40 ligand and CD69 were sorted as responding cells. Sequencing used immunoSEQ version 4 in survey mode. TCRdb's copy holds only in-frame clones and misses some; the assay was immunoSEQ multiplex PCR. The profile covers around 35,000 clones, with around 90% appearing a single time and approximately 1.4% taken by the ten largest. This CDR3 has 13 residues. The germline V gene has CDR1 KGHSH and CDR2 LQKENI. V lost 3 bases to trimming and J lost 3 bases, with 8 bases between them.

The TCR originated in an adult man with HIV who was CMV-seropositive. The material sequenced was CD4+ T cells sorted from PBMCs after approximately 19-hour stimulation, taken from a patient who received antiretroviral therapy. The chain has TRBV18 and TRBJ1-1; D is perhaps TRBD1 (5 bases). CDR3 sequence reads: CASSPQGDTEAFF. CDR3 bases: TGTGCCAGCTCACCGCAGGGCGACACTGAAGCTTTCTTT.